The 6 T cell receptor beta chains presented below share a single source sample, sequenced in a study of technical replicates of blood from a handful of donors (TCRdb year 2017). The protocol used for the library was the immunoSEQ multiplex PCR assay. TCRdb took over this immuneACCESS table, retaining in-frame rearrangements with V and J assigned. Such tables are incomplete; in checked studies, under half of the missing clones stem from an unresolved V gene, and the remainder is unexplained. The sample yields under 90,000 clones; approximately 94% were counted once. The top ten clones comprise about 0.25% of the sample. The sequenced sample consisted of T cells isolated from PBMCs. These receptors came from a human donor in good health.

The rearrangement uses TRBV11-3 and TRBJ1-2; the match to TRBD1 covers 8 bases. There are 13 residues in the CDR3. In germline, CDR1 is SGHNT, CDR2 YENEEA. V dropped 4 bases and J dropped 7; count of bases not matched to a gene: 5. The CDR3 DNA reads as TGTGCCAGCAGCTCAACAGGGGGAAGTGGCTACACCTTC. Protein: CASSSTGGSGYTF.

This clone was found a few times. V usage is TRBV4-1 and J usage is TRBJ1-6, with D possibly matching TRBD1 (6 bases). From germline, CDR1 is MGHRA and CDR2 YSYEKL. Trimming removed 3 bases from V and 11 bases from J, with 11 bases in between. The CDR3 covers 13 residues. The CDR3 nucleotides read TGCGCCAGCAGCCATCGGCAGGGGACACCCCTCCACTTT. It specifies CASSHRQGTPLHF.

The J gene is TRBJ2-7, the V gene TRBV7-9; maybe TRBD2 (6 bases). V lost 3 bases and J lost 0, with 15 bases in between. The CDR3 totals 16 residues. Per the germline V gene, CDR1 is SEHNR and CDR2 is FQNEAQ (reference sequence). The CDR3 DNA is TGTGCCAGCAGCTTGTTAATAACTAGCAGCTCCTACGAGCAGTACTTC. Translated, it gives CASSLLITSSSYEQYF.

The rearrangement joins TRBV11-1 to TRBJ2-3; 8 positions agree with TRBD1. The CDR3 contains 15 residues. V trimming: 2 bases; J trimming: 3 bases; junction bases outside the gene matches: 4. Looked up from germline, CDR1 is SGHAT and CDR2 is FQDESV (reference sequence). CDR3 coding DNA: TGTGCCAGCAGCTTACAGGGGGCGAGGACAGATACGCAGTATTTT. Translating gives CASSLQGARTDTQYF.

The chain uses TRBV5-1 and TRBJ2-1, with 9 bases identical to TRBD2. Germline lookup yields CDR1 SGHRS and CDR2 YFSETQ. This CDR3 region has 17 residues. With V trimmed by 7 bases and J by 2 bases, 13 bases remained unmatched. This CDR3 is CASEQIEGGRAYNEQFF. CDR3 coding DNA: TGCGCCAGCGAACAAATTGAGGGCGGGAGGGCCTACAATGAGCAGTTCTTC. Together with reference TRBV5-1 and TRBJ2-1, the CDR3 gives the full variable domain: KAGVTQTPRYLIKTRGQQVTLSCSPISGHRSVSWYQQTPGQGLQFLFEYFSETQRNKGNFPGRFSGRQFSNSRSEMNVSTLELGDSALYLCASEQIEGGRAYNEQFFGPGTRLTVL.

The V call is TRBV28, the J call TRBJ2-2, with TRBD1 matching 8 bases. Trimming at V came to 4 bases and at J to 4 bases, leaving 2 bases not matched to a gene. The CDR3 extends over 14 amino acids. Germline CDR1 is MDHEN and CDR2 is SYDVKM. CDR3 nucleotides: TGTGCCAGCAGTTGGGACAGGAGCACCGGGGAGCTGTTTTTT. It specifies CASSWDRSTGELFF. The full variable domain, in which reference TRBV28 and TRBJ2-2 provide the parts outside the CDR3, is DVKVTQSSRYLVKRTGEKVFLECVQDMDHENMFWYRQDPGLGLRLIYFSYDVKMKEKGDIPEGYSVSREKKERFSLILESASTNQTSMYLCASSWDRSTGELFFGEGSRLTVL.